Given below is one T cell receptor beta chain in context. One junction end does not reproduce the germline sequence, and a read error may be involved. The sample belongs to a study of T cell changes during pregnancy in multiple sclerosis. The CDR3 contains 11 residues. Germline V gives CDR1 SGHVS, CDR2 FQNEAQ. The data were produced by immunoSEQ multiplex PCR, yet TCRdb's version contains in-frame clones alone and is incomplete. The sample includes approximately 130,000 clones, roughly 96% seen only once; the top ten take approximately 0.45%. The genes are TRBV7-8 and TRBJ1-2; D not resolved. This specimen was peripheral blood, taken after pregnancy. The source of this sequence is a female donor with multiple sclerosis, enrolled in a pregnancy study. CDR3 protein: CASSPDTVPFF. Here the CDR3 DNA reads TGTGCCAGCAGCCCAGACACGGTACCTTTCTTC.